This T cell receptor beta chain was profiled in a study of regulatory T cells in long-lasting Graves disease (dated by TCRdb to the early 2020s). A note on the overall study: Persistent Graves' disease meant more than 5 years of antithyroid drug treatment with TSH receptor autoantibodies that stayed positive. Persistent Graves' disease patients were compared with newly diagnosed Graves' disease patients by peripheral blood TCR sequencing and RNA sequencing. The study was registered as a clinical trial and conducted in China. A total of around 33 samples were covered by TCR sequencing, comprising some 13 persistent and some 20 newly diagnosed Graves' disease patients. On average, persistent Graves' disease patients in the clinical cohort had been on antithyroid drugs for about 10.3 years. Paper-wide results and their limitations: Preferential use of TRBV28, TRBJ1-2 and TRBJ2-5 was observed in persistent disease, whereas TRBV20-1 and TRBJ2-1 were favored in newly diagnosed disease. The authors acknowledged the small sample size as a limitation that may reduce accuracy. More public clonotypes were shared among persistent patients (under 3,000) than among newly diagnosed patients (roughly 1,000). Because the primary lesion, thyroid tissue, could not be accessed, the study looked at peripheral blood alone. Persistent Graves' disease patients showed lower TCR Shannon entropy and fewer highly expanded clones than newly diagnosed patients, suggesting clonal expansion. Sequencing and analysis were restricted to the TCR beta chain.

V and J lose 4 bases and 1 base, and a span of 8 bases separates them. CDR3 length: 13 amino acids, cysteine to phenylalanine. Left in the record is the CDR3 DNA by itself, 39 bases read in frame from the first base. From the germline V gene, CDR1 is MDHEN and CDR2 is SYDVKM. Receptors were amplified or captured by multiplex PCR. The instrument was an Illumina HiSeq 4000. To build TCR beta libraries, CDR3 regions were amplified by Arm-PCR using iRepertoire HTBI primers. Before sequencing, the PCR products went through gel purification. Turning to the authors' computational methods: Gene usage analysis of CDR3 amino acid clonotypes relied on the approximately 60 TRBV and 13 to 15 TRBJ segments identified across samples. COPE and FqMerger were used to merge filtered high-quality paired reads into contigs. Contigs were aligned with BLAST to IMGT TRBV, TRBD and TRBJ reference genes, and CDR3 was defined per IMGT. Clonotypes above 0.1% frequency were classified as highly expanded clones. Shannon entropy served as the measure of repertoire diversity, while the Gini coefficient captured V-J evenness. A clonotype was considered public if more than one individual shared it. TCRdb reworked the public reads: Q25 trimming with fastp, MiXCR clone assembly, productive beta chains retained. Rows with a matching CDR3 protein are joined into one entry that keeps the most common DNA and genes. The V and J calls, along with clone size, are taken from TCRdb and not from the paper's own processing. The sample profile shows about 400,000 distinct CDR3 sequences; less than 25% of them were found once. The ten biggest clones cover about 20% of the sample.

Interpreted using the paper, the time point label stands for: persistent/refractory GD, antithyroid drugs over 5 years with positive TRAb. RNA was extracted from PBMCs in TRIzol for both TCR sequencing and RNA sequencing. The diagnosis of Graves' disease was made according to American Thyroid Association guidelines. Patients for the study were recruited at an endocrinology department in Xi'an, China. Each patient gave 7.5 to 10 milliliters of peripheral blood, collected in an EDTA anticoagulant tube. Ficoll Paque Plus density gradient separation was used to isolate PBMCs, and no further T cell sorting was performed. An Agilent 2100 Bioanalyzer and agarose gel were used to check RNA quality, and a NanoDrop 2000 was used to measure RNA concentration. This clonotype has just a few counts. There is no known antigen for this receptor. No qualities accompany the bases; no much larger clone lies one base away.

The material sequenced was peripheral blood mononuclear cells (PBMCs), taken when the disease was refractory, from a patient treated with antithyroid drugs. The sequence was obtained from a female donor with Graves disease. The rearranged segments are TRBV28 and TRBJ2-7, with TRBD2 tentatively as D gene (6 bases match). The encoded CDR3 is CASSWDFSYEQYF. The sequenced DNA: TGTGCCAGCAGTTGGGACTTTTCCTACGAGCAGTACTTC.